This TCR beta chain was sequenced during a study of cytomegalovirus exposure and HLA in healthy donors. Study results and limitations: Common viral pathogens were later found to be apparently linked to several of the most significant clusters. Analyses of presence/absence relied on an assumption of roughly uniform sequencing depth across donors.

It was with 60 Vbeta and 13 Jbeta primers that the PCR ran. Assay used: immunoSEQ multiplex PCR; TCRdb lists only in-frame clones, some missing. The table has approximately 72,000 clones, more than 60% seen once. The germline CDR1 and CDR2 sequences are SQVTM and ANQGSEA. Deletions cut 7 bases from V and 1 base from J, with 7 bases between. CDR3 length: 11 amino acids. Comment on this clone: The target antigen is unknown.

This clonotype originated in a male donor in good health and CMV-seropositive. Specimen: PBMCs. The chain recombines TRBV29-1 with TRBJ1-1; D not resolved. The CDR3 DNA reads as TGCAGCGCGCGGGAGAACACTGAAGCTTTCTTT. This gives the protein CSARENTEAFF.